This T cell receptor (beta chain) was profiled in a study of spatial heterogeneity in lung cancer. TCRdb ran MiXCR on the 5' RACE reads and lists one entry per CDR3 protein. The sample consists of under 150,000 distinct CDR3 sequences, approximately 12% of them appearing once. This clonotype was observed a handful of times. Time point noted: blood at routine non-recurrence follow-up after resection. Whole RNA came from tumor, nontumor lung or frozen PBMC and was sequenced without being sorted. This sequence originates from a male donor with early-stage non-small cell lung cancer. The material was PBMCs, obtained at follow-up.

CDR3 nucleotide sequence: TGTGCCAGCAGCTTATCGGCCACCGGGGAGCTGTTTTTT. Translating gives CASSLSATGELFF. The chain has TRBV7-3 and TRBJ2-2; D unresolved. V gave up 2 bases and J gave up 4 bases, with 5 bases separating them. The V gene's germline CDR1 is SGHTA and CDR2 FQGTGA. This CDR3 region has 13 residues.